The table lists the clone carrying this T cell receptor (beta chain) with a count of one. Measured with immunoSEQ multiplex PCR; TCRdb has only the in-frame clones, and not every one. The sample yields just under 90,000 clones, 70% to 90% seen once. These data belong to a study of T cell responses to AZD1222 COVID-19 vaccine. V was trimmed by 7 bases and J by 2 bases, leaving 17 bases between them. CDR3 length: 15 amino acids. Germline values: CDR1 MNHNY, CDR2 SVGAGI (reference sequence). Some second doses came at about 4 weeks and others at about 12 weeks; these were pooled. The rearrangement links TRBV6-6 to TRBJ1-1; the D gene is possibly TRBD1 (5 bases). The clonotype was recovered from an adult who received the AZD1222 COVID-19 vaccine. The sequenced sample was peripheral blood, obtained 28 days after the second AZD1222 dose. CDR3 loop: CASTPGRRLNTEAFF. In DNA form, the CDR3 reads TGTGCCAGCACCCCGGGGCGGAGGTTAAACACTGAAGCTTTCTTT.